Listed below are T cell receptor beta chains from one sample, sequenced in a study of CD8+CD57+ T cells in acquired aplastic anemia. TCRdb re-derived calls from the reads in MiXCR, one entry per CDR3 protein. Counted here are 150,000 to 200,000 distinct CDR3 sequences, approximately 43% occurring once; the ten biggest clones make up approximately 1%. The sequencing sample was made of sorted CD4+, CD8+, or CD8+CD57+ T cells (not recorded which) from PBMCs. Source of these receptors: a human donor in good health. The CDR3 runs from the conserved cysteine through the conserved F or W. D genes are given only for firm matches. Clone size is shown for a subset of rows, as once, few, many or a class of expanded clone.

D gene: NA
clone size: NA
V gene: TRBV6-1
J gene: TRBJ2-6
CDR3 DNA: TGTGCCAGCATTATCGGGATTTCTGGGGCCAACGTCCTGACTTTC
CDR3 protein: CASIIGISGANVLTF

D gene: TRBD1
clone size: NA
V gene: TRBV5-8
J gene: TRBJ2-7
CDR3 DNA: TGCGCCAGCAGCAGGGACAGGGTGGCCTACGAGCAGTACTTC
CDR3 protein: CASSRDRVAYEQYF

D gene: TRBD2
clone size: NA
V gene: TRBV11-2
J gene: TRBJ2-3
CDR3 DNA: TGTGCCAGCAGCAAGAAGACTCGGCTAGCGGGAGGGCCAGATACGCAGTATTTT
CDR3 protein: CASSKKTRLAGGPDTQYF

D gene: NA
clone size: once
V gene: TRBV24-1
J gene: TRBJ2-7
CDR3 DNA: TGTGCCACCAGTGTGGGTTACGAGCAGTACTTT
CDR3 protein: CATSVGYEQYF

D gene: NA
clone size: few
V gene: TRBV20-1
J gene: TRBJ1-1
CDR3 DNA: TGCAGTGCTAGGTTGAGGGAGCGGGATGAAGCTTTCTTT
CDR3 protein: CSARLRERDEAFF

D gene: TRBD2
clone size: NA
V gene: TRBV6-5
J gene: TRBJ2-7
CDR3 DNA: TGTGCCAGCAGTTACTACCCAGGACTAGCGGGGGTCGCCGAGCAGTACTTC
CDR3 protein: CASSYYPGLAGVAEQYF

D gene: NA
clone size: NA
V gene: TRBV20-1
J gene: TRBJ1-6
CDR3 DNA: TGCAGTGCTCCTCAAGGGAATTCACCCCTCCACTTT
CDR3 protein: CSAPQGNSPLHF

D gene: NA
clone size: NA
V gene: TRBV10-3
J gene: TRBJ1-2
CDR3 DNA: TGTGCCATCAGTGACAGGGCTGGCTATGGCTACACCTTC
CDR3 protein: CAISDRAGYGYTF

D gene: NA
clone size: NA
V gene: TRBV30
J gene: TRBJ2-7
CDR3 DNA: TGTGCCTGGACCTCGGGGACAACTTACGAGCAGTACTTC
CDR3 protein: CAWTSGTTYEQYF

D gene: TRBD1
clone size: once
V gene: TRBV7-3
J gene: TRBJ2-7
CDR3 DNA: TGTGCCAGCAGCTTCTCTCCGGGACAGGGAGGCGAGCAGTACTTC
CDR3 protein: CASSFSPGQGGEQYF

D gene: NA
clone size: few
V gene: TRBV3-1
J gene: TRBJ2-3
CDR3 DNA: TGTGCCAGCAGCCAAGATCGGGGGCGCACAGATACGCAGTATTTT
CDR3 protein: CASSQDRGRTDTQYF

D gene: NA
clone size: NA
V gene: TRBV7-2
J gene: TRBJ1-2
CDR3 DNA: TGTGCCAGCAGCTCATCCCGACACTATGGCTACACCTTC
CDR3 protein: CASSSSRHYGYTF

D gene: NA
clone size: NA
V gene: TRBV6-1
J gene: TRBJ2-3
CDR3 DNA: TGTGCCAGCAGTGAAGTGCGGGCAGATACGCAGTATTTT
CDR3 protein: CASSEVRADTQYF

D gene: TRBD1
clone size: many
V gene: TRBV2
J gene: TRBJ1-6
CDR3 DNA: TGTGCCAGCACGGGGGACAGGGCTTTTGATTCACCCCTCCACTTT
CDR3 protein: CASTGDRAFDSPLHF

D gene: TRBD2
clone size: many
V gene: TRBV4-1
J gene: TRBJ2-2
CDR3 DNA: TGCGCCAGCAGCCAGGCGACTAGCGCCAGCAATAAGCTGTTTTTT
CDR3 protein: CASSQATSASNKLFF

D gene: TRBD1
clone size: NA
V gene: TRBV10-3
J gene: TRBJ1-2
CDR3 DNA: TGTGCCATCAGTGCTAGACAGGGAGCAACCTATGGCTACACCTTC
CDR3 protein: CAISARQGATYGYTF

D gene: NA
clone size: many
V gene: TRBV6-1
J gene: TRBJ1-5
CDR3 DNA: TGTGCCAGCAGGGGGGCAGGGGGCAATCAGCCCCAGCATTTT
CDR3 protein: CASRGAGGNQPQHF

D gene: NA
clone size: NA
V gene: TRBV2
J gene: TRBJ1-1
CDR3 DNA: TGTGCCAGCATCCACCCAGCCATGAACACTGAAGCTTTCTTT
CDR3 protein: CASIHPAMNTEAFF

D gene: NA
clone size: many
V gene: TRBV7-8
J gene: TRBJ2-5
CDR3 DNA: TGTGCCAGCAGCCTGGGGAACGCCGGGGGGACCCAGTACTTC
CDR3 protein: CASSLGNAGGTQYF

D gene: NA
clone size: many
V gene: TRBV11-2
J gene: TRBJ1-1
CDR3 DNA: TGTGCCAGCAGCTCGAAGGGGAACACTGAAGCTTTCTTT
CDR3 protein: CASSSKGNTEAFF

D gene: NA
clone size: NA
V gene: TRBV20-1
J gene: TRBJ2-5
CDR3 DNA: TGCAGTGCTGGAAACGGGATCCAAGAGACCCAGTACTTC
CDR3 protein: CSAGNGIQETQYF

D gene: TRBD1
clone size: NA
V gene: TRBV2
J gene: TRBJ1-6
CDR3 DNA: TGTGCAACCGGGGACAGACTTGGTTCACCCCTCCACTTT
CDR3 protein: CATGDRLGSPLHF

D gene: NA
clone size: NA
V gene: TRBV18
J gene: TRBJ1-1
CDR3 DNA: TGTGCCAGCTCACCTCGGGGGGCAGAAGCTTTCTTT
CDR3 protein: CASSPRGAEAFF

D gene: NA
clone size: NA
V gene: TRBV7-9
J gene: TRBJ1-6
CDR3 DNA: TGTGCCAGCAGCTTCCGGGCCGACCCGGGTTCACCTCTCCACTTT
CDR3 protein: CASSFRADPGSPLHF

D gene: TRBD1
clone size: many
V gene: TRBV6-2/TRBV6-3
J gene: TRBJ1-1
CDR3 DNA: TGTGCCAGCAGTTACGCGACAGGGATATACACTGAAGCTTTCTTT
CDR3 protein: CASSYATGIYTEAFF

D gene: NA
clone size: many
V gene: TRBV5-1
J gene: TRBJ1-5
CDR3 DNA: TGCGCCAGCAGCTTGGAAGGTGGTCAGCCCCAGCATTTT
CDR3 protein: CASSLEGGQPQHF

D gene: NA
clone size: few
V gene: TRBV7-9
J gene: TRBJ2-2
CDR3 DNA: TGTGCCAGCAGCTTAGGCCTTTTC
CDR3 protein: CASSLGLF

D gene: NA
clone size: many
V gene: TRBV5-1
J gene: TRBJ2-3
CDR3 DNA: TGCGCCAGCAGCTGGGTCGGGATGAGGGAAGATACGCAGTATTTT
CDR3 protein: CASSWVGMREDTQYF

D gene: TRBD2
clone size: NA
V gene: TRBV6-4
J gene: TRBJ2-3
CDR3 DNA: TGTGCCAGCAGTGACTCCAGCGGGGGGCCGACAGATACGCAGTATTTT
CDR3 protein: CASSDSSGGPTDTQYF

D gene: NA
clone size: many
V gene: TRBV2
J gene: TRBJ1-6
CDR3 DNA: TGTGCCAGCAGTGAAGGTGCAGGCAATTCACCCCTCCACTTT
CDR3 protein: CASSEGAGNSPLHF

D gene: NA
clone size: many
V gene: TRBV4-2
J gene: TRBJ2-3
CDR3 DNA: TGTGCCAGCAGTCGAAACGGGCAGAGCACAGATACGCAGTATTTT
CDR3 protein: CASSRNGQSTDTQYF

D gene: NA
clone size: many
V gene: TRBV20-1
J gene: TRBJ1-5
CDR3 DNA: TGCAGTGCTAGAGAGGGACACGCCAAGGGGCCCCAGCATTTT
CDR3 protein: CSAREGHAKGPQHF

D gene: NA
clone size: NA
V gene: TRBV20-1
J gene: TRBJ1-5
CDR3 DNA: TGCAGTGCTAGATGGTCGGCAGGGAACAATCAGCCCCAGCATTTT
CDR3 protein: CSARWSAGNNQPQHF

D gene: TRBD1
clone size: NA
V gene: TRBV10-3
J gene: TRBJ1-3
CDR3 DNA: TGTGCCGCAACAGGGGGCGCGGGAAACACCATATATTTT
CDR3 protein: CAATGGAGNTIYF

D gene: NA
clone size: NA
V gene: TRBV19
J gene: TRBJ1-1
CDR3 DNA: TGTGCCAGTAGGCAGGGGAGAGCTTTCTTT
CDR3 protein: CASRQGRAFF

D gene: TRBD1
clone size: many
V gene: TRBV6-1
J gene: TRBJ1-6
CDR3 DNA: TGTGCCAGCATCCCGGGACAGGGGGCATGGAATTCACCCCTCCACTTT
CDR3 protein: CASIPGQGAWNSPLHF